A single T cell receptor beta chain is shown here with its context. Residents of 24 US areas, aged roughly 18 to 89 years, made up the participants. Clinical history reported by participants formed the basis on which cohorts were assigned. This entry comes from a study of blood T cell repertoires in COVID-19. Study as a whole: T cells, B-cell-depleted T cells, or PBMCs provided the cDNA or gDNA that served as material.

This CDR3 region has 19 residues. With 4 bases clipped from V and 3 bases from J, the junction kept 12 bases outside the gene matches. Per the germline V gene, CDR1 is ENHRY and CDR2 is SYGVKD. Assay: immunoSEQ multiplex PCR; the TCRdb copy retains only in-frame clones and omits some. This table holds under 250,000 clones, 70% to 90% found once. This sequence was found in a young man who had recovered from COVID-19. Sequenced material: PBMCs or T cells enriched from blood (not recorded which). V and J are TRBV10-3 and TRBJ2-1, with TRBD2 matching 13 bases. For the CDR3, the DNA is TGTGCCATCAGTGCCTCAGGACAGGGGACTAGCGGGGTCTACAATGAGCAGTTCTTC. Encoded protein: CAISASGQGTSGVYNEQFF.